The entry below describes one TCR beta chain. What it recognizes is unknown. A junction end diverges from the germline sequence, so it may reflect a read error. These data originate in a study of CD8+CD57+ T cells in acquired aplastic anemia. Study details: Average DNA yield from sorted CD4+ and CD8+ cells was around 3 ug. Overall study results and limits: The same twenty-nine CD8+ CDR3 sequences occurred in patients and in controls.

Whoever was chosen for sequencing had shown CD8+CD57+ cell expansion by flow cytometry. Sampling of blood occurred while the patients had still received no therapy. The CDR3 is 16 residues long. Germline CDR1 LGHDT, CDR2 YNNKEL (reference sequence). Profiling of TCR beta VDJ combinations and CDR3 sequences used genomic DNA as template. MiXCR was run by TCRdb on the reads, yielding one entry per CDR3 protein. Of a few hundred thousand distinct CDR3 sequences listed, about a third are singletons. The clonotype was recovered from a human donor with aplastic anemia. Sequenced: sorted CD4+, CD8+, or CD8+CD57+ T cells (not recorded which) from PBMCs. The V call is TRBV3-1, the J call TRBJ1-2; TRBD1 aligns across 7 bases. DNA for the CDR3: TGTGCCAGCAGCCTGGACGGGACAGCGGGTAACTATGGCTATACCTTC. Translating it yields CASSLDGTAGNYGYTF.